This T cell receptor beta chain appears in the sequencing data of a study of blood T cells in healthy people across ages. Whole-study findings and limits: Estimates of total diversity, which came from one million sequenced T cells, were considered to be underestimates. Older age went with lower TCR beta diversity per million T cells, in a roughly linear way.

A sample-barcoded 5' primer and a J-beta primer mix were used in a second PCR of roughly 7 to 12 cycles. TCRdb reprocessed the 5' RACE reads with MiXCR, giving one entry per CDR3 protein. The sample lists around 1,100,000 distinct CDR3 sequences; 35% to 40% were seen once. This clonotype turned up a few times. Antigen unknown. Germline trimming cut 4 bases from V and 4 bases from J; bases unmatched to any gene: 4. The CDR3 length is 14 residues. Germline assignment: CDR1 LGHDT and CDR2 YNNKEL (reference sequence). The source of this sequence is a man aged 18 to 30 in good health. The chain combines TRBV3-1 with TRBJ2-1, with 7 positions matching TRBD2. The material sequenced was blood. The CDR3 DNA reads as TGTGCCAGCAGCCGCGGACTAGTTTACAATGAGCAGTTCTTC. It encodes CASSRGLVYNEQFF.